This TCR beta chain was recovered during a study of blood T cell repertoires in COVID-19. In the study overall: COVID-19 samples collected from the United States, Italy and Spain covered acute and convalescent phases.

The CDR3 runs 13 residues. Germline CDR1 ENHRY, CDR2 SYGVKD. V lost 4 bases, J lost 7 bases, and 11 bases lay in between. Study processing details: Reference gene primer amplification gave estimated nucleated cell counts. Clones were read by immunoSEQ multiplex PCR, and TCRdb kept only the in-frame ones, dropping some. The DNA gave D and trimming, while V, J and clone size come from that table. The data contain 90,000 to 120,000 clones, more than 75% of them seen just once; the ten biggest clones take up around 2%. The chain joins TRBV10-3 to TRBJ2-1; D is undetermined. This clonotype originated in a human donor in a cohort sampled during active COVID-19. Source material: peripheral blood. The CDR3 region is CAISGSQVNEQFF. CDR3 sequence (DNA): TGTGCCATCAGTGGGTCTCAGGTTAATGAGCAGTTCTTC.